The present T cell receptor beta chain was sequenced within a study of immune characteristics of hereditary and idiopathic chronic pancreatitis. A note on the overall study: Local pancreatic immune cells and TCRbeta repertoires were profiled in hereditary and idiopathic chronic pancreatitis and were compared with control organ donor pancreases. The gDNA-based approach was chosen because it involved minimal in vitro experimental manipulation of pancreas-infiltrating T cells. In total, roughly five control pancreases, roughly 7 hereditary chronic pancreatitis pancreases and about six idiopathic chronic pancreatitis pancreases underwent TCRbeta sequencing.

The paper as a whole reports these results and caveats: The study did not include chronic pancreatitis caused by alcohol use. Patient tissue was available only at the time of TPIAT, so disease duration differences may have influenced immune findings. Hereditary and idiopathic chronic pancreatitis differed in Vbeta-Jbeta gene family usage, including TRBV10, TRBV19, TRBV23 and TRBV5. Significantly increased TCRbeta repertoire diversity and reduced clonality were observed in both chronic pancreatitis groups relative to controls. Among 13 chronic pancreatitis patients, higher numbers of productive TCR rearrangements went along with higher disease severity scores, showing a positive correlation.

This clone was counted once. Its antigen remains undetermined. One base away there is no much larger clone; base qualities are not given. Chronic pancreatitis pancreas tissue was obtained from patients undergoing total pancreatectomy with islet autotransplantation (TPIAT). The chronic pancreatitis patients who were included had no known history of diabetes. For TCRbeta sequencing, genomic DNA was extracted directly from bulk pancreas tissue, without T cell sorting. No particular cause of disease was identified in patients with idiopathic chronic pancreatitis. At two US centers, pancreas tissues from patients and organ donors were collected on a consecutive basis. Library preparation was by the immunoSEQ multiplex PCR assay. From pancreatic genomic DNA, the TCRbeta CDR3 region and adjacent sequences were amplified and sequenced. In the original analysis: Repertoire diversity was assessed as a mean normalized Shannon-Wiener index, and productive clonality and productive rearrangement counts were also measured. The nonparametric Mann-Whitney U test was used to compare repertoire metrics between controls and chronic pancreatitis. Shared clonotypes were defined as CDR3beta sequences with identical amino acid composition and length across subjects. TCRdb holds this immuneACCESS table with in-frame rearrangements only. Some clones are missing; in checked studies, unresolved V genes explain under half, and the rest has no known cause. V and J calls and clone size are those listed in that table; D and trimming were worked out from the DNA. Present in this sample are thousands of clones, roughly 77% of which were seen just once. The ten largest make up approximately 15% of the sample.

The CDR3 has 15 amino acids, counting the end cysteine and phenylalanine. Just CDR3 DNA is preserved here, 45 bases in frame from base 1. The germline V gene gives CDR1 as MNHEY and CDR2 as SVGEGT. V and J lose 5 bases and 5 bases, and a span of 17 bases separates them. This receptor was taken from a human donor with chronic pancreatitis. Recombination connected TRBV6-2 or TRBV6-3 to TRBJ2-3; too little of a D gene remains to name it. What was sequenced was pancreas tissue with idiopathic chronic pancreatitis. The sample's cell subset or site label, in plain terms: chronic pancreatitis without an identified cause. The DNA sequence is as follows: TGTGCCAGCAGTGACCCCTTATCTTTCGGAGATACGCAGTATTTT. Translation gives CASSDPLSFGDTQYF.